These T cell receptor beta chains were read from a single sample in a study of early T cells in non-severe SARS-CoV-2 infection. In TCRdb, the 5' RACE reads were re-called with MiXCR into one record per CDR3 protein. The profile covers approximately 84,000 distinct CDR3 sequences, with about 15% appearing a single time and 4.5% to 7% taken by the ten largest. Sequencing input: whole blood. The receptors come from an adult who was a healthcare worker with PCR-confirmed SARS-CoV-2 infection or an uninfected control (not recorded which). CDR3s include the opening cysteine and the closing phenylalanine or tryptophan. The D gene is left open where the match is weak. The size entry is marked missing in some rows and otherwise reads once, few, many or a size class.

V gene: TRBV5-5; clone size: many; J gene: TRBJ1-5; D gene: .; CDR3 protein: CASSFGQFDQPQHF; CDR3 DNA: TGTGCCAGCAGCTTCGGGCAGTTTGATCAGCCCCAGCATTTT
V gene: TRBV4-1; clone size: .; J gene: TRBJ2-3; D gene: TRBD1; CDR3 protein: CASSQYRDRGTDTQYF; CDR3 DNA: TGCGCCAGCAGCCAGTACCGGGACAGGGGCACGGATACGCAGTATTTT
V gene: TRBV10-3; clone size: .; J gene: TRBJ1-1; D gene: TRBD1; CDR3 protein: CAIQQGINTEAFF; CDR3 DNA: TGTGCCATTCAACAGGGGATCAACACTGAAGCTTTCTTT
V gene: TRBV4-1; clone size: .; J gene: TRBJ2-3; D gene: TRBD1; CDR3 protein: CASSPGTETDTQYF; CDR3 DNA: TGCGCCAGCAGCCCAGGGACAGAAACAGATACGCAGTATTTT
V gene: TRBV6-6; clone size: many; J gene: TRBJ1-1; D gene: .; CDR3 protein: CASSDPRTTEAFF; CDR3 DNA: TGTGCCAGCAGTGACCCCAGGACCACTGAAGCTTTCTTT
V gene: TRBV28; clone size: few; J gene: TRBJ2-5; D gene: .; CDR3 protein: CASSLQPQETQYF; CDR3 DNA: TGTGCCAGCAGTCTACAACCCCAAGAGACCCAGTACTTC
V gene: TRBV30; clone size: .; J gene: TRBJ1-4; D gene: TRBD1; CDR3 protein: CAWRQGAYEKLFF; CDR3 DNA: TGTGCCTGGCGACAGGGGGCATACGAAAAACTGTTTTTT
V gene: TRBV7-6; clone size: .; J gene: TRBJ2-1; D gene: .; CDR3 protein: CASSQTAGSYNEQFF; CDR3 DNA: TGTGCCAGCAGCCAGACCGCCGGCTCCTACAATGAGCAGTTCTTC
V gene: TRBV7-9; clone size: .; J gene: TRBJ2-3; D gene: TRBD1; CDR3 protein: CASSRSQGLFTDTQYF; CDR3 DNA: TGTGCCAGCAGCCGATCACAGGGGTTGTTCACAGATACGCAGTATTTT
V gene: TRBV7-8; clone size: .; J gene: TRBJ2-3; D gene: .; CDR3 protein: CASSGERQANTDTQYF; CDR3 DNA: TGTGCCAGCAGCGGAGAAAGACAGGCCAACACAGATACGCAGTATTTT
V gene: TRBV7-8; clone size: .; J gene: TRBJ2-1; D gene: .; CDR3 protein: CASSLWSGRRSYNEQFF; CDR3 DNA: TGTGCCAGCAGCTTATGGTCAGGGCGGCGATCCTACAATGAGCAGTTCTTC
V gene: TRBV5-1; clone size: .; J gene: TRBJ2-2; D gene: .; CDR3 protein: CASGEDNTGELFF; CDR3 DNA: TGCGCCAGCGGGGAGGACAACACCGGGGAGCTGTTTTTT
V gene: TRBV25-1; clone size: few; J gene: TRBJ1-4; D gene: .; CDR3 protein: CASNGATNEKLFF; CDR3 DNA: TGTGCCAGCAACGGAGCAACTAATGAAAAACTGTTTTTT
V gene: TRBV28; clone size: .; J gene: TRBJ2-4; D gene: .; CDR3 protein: CASKRPGVEAKNIQYF; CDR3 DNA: TGTGCCAGCAAGAGACCAGGGGTGGAAGCCAAAAACATTCAGTACTTC
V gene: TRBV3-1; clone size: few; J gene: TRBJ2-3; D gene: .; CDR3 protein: CASSSRGSTDTQYF; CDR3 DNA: TGTGCCAGCAGCTCCCGAGGTAGCACAGATACGCAGTATTTT
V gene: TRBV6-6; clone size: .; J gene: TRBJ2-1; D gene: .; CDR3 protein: CASSYSRDEQFF; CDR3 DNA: TGTGCCAGCAGTTACTCGCGAGATGAGCAGTTCTTC
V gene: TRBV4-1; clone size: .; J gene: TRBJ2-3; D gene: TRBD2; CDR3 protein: CASSQGREPDTQYF; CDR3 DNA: TGCGCCAGCAGCCAAGGGCGGGAGCCAGATACGCAGTATTTT
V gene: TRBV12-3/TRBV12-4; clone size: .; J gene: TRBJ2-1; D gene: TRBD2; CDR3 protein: CASRPSSGTSGSEQFF; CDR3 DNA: TGTGCCAGCAGGCCTTCTTCCGGGACTAGCGGGAGTGAGCAGTTCTTC
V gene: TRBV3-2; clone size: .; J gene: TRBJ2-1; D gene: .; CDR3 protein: CASSLSEQFSGVGERGSSYNEQFF; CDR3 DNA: TGTGCCAGCAGCCTCAGCGAGCAGTTTTCCGGGGTAGGGGAGCGGGGGAGCTCCTACAATGAGCAGTTCTTC
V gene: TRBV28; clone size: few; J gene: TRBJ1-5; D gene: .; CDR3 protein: CASSLFRQGTQPQHF; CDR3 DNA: TGTGCCAGCAGTTTATTTCGGCAGGGAACTCAGCCCCAGCATTTT
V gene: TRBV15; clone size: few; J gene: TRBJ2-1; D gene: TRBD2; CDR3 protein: CATNHRTSGGEQFF; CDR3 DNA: TGTGCCACCAACCACCGGACTAGCGGCGGTGAGCAGTTCTTC
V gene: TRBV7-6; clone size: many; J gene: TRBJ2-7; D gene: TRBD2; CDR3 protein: CASSPGTSSEQYF; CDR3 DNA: TGTGCCAGCAGCCCCGGGACTAGCTCCGAGCAGTACTTC
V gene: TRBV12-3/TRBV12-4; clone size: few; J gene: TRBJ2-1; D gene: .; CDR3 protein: CASSRTLLQNEQFF; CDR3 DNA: TGTGCCAGCAGCCGGACGCTCCTCCAGAATGAGCAGTTCTTC
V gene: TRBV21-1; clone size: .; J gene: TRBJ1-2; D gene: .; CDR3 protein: CASSWGQTSGYTF; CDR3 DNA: TGTGCCAGCAGCTGGGGACAGACCTCCGGCTACACCTTC
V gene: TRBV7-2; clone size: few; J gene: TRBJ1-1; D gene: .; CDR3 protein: CASSRMNTEAFF; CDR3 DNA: TGTGCCAGCAGCAGGATGAACACTGAAGCTTTCTTT
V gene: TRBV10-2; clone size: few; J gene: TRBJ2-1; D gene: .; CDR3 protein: CASSVPGEQFF; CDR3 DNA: TGCGCCAGCAGTGTGCCGGGTGAGCAGTTCTTC
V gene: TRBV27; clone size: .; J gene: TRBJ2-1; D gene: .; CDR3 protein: CASSFSSRPHNEQFF; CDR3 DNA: TGTGCCAGCAGTTTTAGTAGCAGGCCCCACAATGAGCAGTTCTTC
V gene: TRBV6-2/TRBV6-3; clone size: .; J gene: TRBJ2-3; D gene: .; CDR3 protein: CASSLVVYTQYF; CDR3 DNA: TGTGCCAGCAGTCTAGTGGTTTATACGCAGTATTTT
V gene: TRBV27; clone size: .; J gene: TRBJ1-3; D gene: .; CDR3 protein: CASSLLGGSGNTIYF; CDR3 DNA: TGTGCCAGCAGTTTACTTGGAGGCTCTGGAAACACCATATATTTT
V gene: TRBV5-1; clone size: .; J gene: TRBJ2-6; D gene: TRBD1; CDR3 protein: CASRPKTGGQGANVLTF; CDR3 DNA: TGCGCCAGCAGACCAAAGACAGGGGGCCAAGGGGCCAACGTCCTGACTTTC
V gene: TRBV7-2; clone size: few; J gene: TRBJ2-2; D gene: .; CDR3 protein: CASSLGELFF; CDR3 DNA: TGTGCCAGCAGCTTAGGGGAGCTGTTTTTT
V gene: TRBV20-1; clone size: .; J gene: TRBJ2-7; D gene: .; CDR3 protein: CSARGQVYYEQYF; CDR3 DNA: TGCAGTGCTCGGGGGCAGGTTTACTACGAGCAGTACTTC
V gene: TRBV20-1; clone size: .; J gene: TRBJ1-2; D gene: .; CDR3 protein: CSARASYRTGYTF; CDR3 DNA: TGCAGTGCTAGAGCCTCATACAGGACCGGCTACACCTTC
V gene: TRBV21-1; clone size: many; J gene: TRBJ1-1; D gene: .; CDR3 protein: CASSSYRRAEAFF; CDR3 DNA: TGTGCCAGCAGCAGTTATCGCCGCGCTGAAGCTTTCTTT
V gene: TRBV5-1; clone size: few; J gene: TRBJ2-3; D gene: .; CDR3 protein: CASTQGGADTQYF; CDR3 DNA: TGCGCCAGCACCCAAGGAGGGGCAGATACGCAGTATTTT
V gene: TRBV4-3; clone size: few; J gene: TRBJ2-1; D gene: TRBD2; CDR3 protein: CASSQSGLPNEQFF; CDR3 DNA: TGCGCCAGCAGCCAATCGGGACTACCCAATGAGCAGTTCTTC